This is a list of T cell receptor beta chains from one sample in a study of OX40 agonist ivuxolimab in advanced cancers. Here immunoSEQ multiplex PCR was the method, and the copy in TCRdb shows in-frame clones only, minus some. Here the sample spans 62,000 or so clones, around nine tenths being singletons. The source material was CD4+ or CD8+ T cells sorted from blood, sampled in a trial of the OX40 agonist ivuxolimab. The source is an adult with an advanced solid tumor such as melanoma, head and neck, liver or kidney cancer. The CDR3 runs from the conserved cysteine through the conserved F or W. D genes are given only for firm matches. Some rows have no size entry. The others give once, few or many, or a class for an expanded clone.

TRBJ2-1	NA	TRBV30	TRBD1	CAWIPVQGATYNEQFF	TGTGCCTGGATACCTGTTCAGGGGGCAACCTACAATGAGCAGTTCTTC
TRBJ2-7	NA	TRBV7-3	TRBD2	CASSLGLAGAEQYF	TGTGCCAGCAGCCTCGGACTAGCGGGAGCGGAGCAGTACTTC
TRBJ2-3	NA	TRBV5-1	NA	CASTEIFTDTQYF	TGCGCCAGCACCGAGATCTTCACAGATACGCAGTATTTT
TRBJ1-1	NA	TRBV6-5	NA	CASRSDRLMNTEAFF	TGTGCCAGCAGATCCGACAGGCTCATGAACACTGAAGCTTTCTTT
TRBJ2-7	NA	TRBV10-2	NA	CASSESSYEQYF	TGCGCCAGCAGTGAATCTTCCTACGAGCAGTACTTC
TRBJ1-5	NA	TRBV7-9	TRBD1	CASSYGQGANQPQHF	TGTGCCAGCAGCTACGGACAGGGGGCGAATCAGCCCCAGCATTTT
TRBJ2-1	once	TRBV5-1	NA	CASSLGPGALNEQFF	TGCGCCAGCAGCTTGGGGCCAGGGGCTCTCAATGAGCAGTTCTTC
TRBJ2-7	NA	TRBV29-1	NA	CSVEVFSGVEQYF	TGCAGCGTTGAAGTCTTCTCGGGGGTCGAGCAGTACTTC
TRBJ1-1	few	TRBV18	NA	CASSSDITKEAFF	TGTGCCAGCTCCTCTGACATAACAAAAGAAGCTTTCTTT
TRBJ2-7	NA	TRBV5-4	NA	CASSLAPGSYEQYF	TGTGCCAGCAGCTTGGCCCCGGGCTCCTACGAGCAGTACTTC
TRBJ2-7	NA	TRBV6-5	TRBD1	CASSSRDRGYEQYF	TGTGCCAGCAGTTCCCGGGACAGGGGTTACGAGCAGTACTTC
TRBJ2-1	NA	TRBV28	NA	CASSLIKDEQFF	TGTGCCAGCAGTTTAATAAAGGATGAGCAGTTCTTC
TRBJ2-3	NA	TRBV6-5	TRBD2	CASSSPGGSNTDTQYF	TGTGCCAGCAGTTCCCCCGGGGGGAGCAACACAGATACGCAGTATTTT
TRBJ2-3	NA	TRBV28	TRBD2	CASSFGTMGAQDTQYF	TGTGCCAGCAGTTTCGGGACTATGGGAGCACAAGATACGCAGTATTTT
TRBJ2-2	NA	TRBV5-1	TRBD1	CASSLVGQGNGELFF	TGCGCCAGCAGCTTGGTGGGACAGGGTAACGGGGAGCTGTTTTTT
TRBJ1-1	NA	TRBV7-4	TRBD1	CASRQGARENTEAFF	TGTGCCAGCAGACAGGGGGCCAGAGAGAACACTGAAGCTTTCTTT
TRBJ2-7	NA	TRBV7-2	TRBD1	CASSLGGTGIYEQYF	TGTGCCAGCAGCTTAGGAGGGACAGGGATCTACGAGCAGTACTTC
TRBJ2-1	few	TRBV12-5	TRBD2	CASGSGTSEGNEQFF	TGTGCTAGTGGTTCCGGGACTAGCGAGGGTAATGAGCAGTTCTTC
TRBJ1-1	NA	TRBV30	NA	CAWSDSMNTEAFF	TGTGCCTGGAGTGACAGCATGAACACTGAAGCTTTCTTT
TRBJ1-1	NA	TRBV27	NA	CASSIAWGVNTEAFF	TGTGCCAGCAGCATAGCGTGGGGGGTGAACACTGAAGCTTTCTTT
TRBJ1-4	NA	TRBV6-6	TRBD1	CASRGRDRGNEKLFF	TGTGCCAGCAGGGGACGGGACAGGGGTAATGAAAAACTGTTTTTT
TRBJ1-3	NA	TRBV19	NA	CASSSGLSGNTIYF	TGTGCCAGTAGTTCCGGGCTTTCTGGAAACACCATATATTTT
TRBJ2-1	NA	TRBV5-6	NA	CASSPRGKAHNEQFF	TGTGCCAGCAGCCCTAGGGGGAAGGCACACAATGAGCAGTTCTTC
TRBJ2-1	NA	TRBV5-6	NA	CASSFWGVWNEQFF	TGTGCCAGCAGCTTCTGGGGGGTGTGGAATGAGCAGTTCTTC
TRBJ2-3	NA	TRBV30	TRBD1	CAWRPRGLSTDTQYF	TGTGCCTGGAGACCTAGGGGGCTTAGCACAGATACGCAGTATTTT
TRBJ2-7	NA	TRBV14	NA	CASSHGSKPSYEQYF	TGTGCCAGCAGCCATGGAAGTAAGCCTTCGTACGAGCAGTACTTC
TRBJ2-3	NA	TRBV9	NA	CASSVQQGPDTQYF	TGTGCCAGCAGCGTACAGCAGGGGCCAGATACGCAGTATTTT
TRBJ2-7	NA	TRBV10-3	TRBD1	CAISKTGTGDSEQYF	TGTGCCATCAGTAAGACCGGGACAGGGGATAGCGAGCAGTACTTC
TRBJ1-1	NA	TRBV5-1	NA	CASSSYGGPAFF	TGCGCCAGCAGCTCCTATGGGGGACCAGCTTTCTTT
TRBJ2-1	few	TRBV2	TRBD2	CASTRGLAGGSEQFF	TGTGCCAGCACCCGGGGACTAGCGGGGGGCAGTGAGCAGTTCTTC
TRBJ1-6	once	TRBV27	NA	CASSPSSYNSPLHF	TGTGCCAGCAGTCCGAGCTCCTATAATTCACCCCTCCACTTT
TRBJ2-2	NA	TRBV5-6	TRBD2	CASSPLAGEYTGELFF	TGTGCCAGCAGTCCCTTAGCGGGAGAGTACACCGGGGAGCTGTTTTTT
TRBJ2-1	NA	TRBV7-9	NA	CASSLGTVGEQFF	TGTGCCAGCAGCTTAGGGACAGTAGGTGAGCAGTTCTTC
TRBJ2-7	NA	TRBV6-1	NA	CASSQTPYEQYF	TGTGCCAGCAGCCAGACCCCCTACGAGCAGTACTTC
TRBJ1-5	once	TRBV4-1	NA	CASSQVQSNQPQHF	TGCGCCAGCAGCCAAGTACAGAGCAATCAGCCCCAGCATTTT
TRBJ2-7	NA	TRBV5-5	TRBD2	CASSPVGVGGYEQYF	TGTGCCAGCAGTCCAGTAGGGGTGGGAGGGTACGAGCAGTACTTC
TRBJ1-2	NA	TRBV9	TRBD1	CASSVGTGLPMNYGYTF	TGTGCCAGCAGCGTGGGGACAGGATTGCCGATGAACTATGGCTACACCTTC
TRBJ1-3	NA	TRBV9	TRBD1	CASSVEGTGVRGNTIYF	TGTGCCAGCAGCGTAGAAGGGACAGGGGTACGTGGAAACACCATATATTTT
TRBJ2-2	NA	TRBV29-1	NA	CSVEDLFGAKTGELFF	TGCAGCGTTGAAGATCTGTTCGGGGCAAAGACCGGGGAGCTGTTTTTT
TRBJ2-1	NA	TRBV7-9	NA	CASSSGHQNEQFF	TGTGCCAGCAGCTCGGGACACCAAAATGAGCAGTTCTTC
TRBJ1-3	NA	TRBV7-9	NA	CASSLPTGNGNTIYF	TGTGCCAGCAGCCTACCTACAGGGAACGGAAACACCATATATTTT
TRBJ2-7	once	TRBV5-4	TRBD1	CASSSTGKRDEQYF	TGTGCCAGCAGCTCGACAGGGAAGCGAGACGAGCAGTACTTC
TRBJ2-2	NA	TRBV4-2	NA	CASSQEVAVVAGELFF	TGTGCCAGCAGCCAAGAGGTAGCGGTTGTAGCCGGGGAGCTGTTTTTT
TRBJ1-2	NA	TRBV18	NA	CASSPEGGNYGYTF	TGTGCCAGCTCACCAGAGGGGGGCAACTATGGCTACACCTTC
TRBJ2-2	NA	TRBV6-5	NA	CASTHPGTGELFF	TGTGCCAGCACTCACCCTGGGACCGGGGAGCTGTTTTTT
TRBJ2-4	NA	TRBV28	NA	CASSEGAAKNIQYF	TGTGCCAGCAGCGAAGGAGCGGCCAAAAACATTCAGTACTTC
TRBJ2-3	NA	TRBV11-2	TRBD2	CASSSTTSGIRADTQYF	TGTGCCAGCAGCTCCACGACTAGCGGGATTAGGGCAGATACGCAGTATTTT
TRBJ1-5	NA	TRBV19	NA	CASSLGRSNQPQHF	TGTGCCAGTAGCCTCGGCCGCTCCAATCAGCCCCAGCATTTT